This T cell receptor beta chain was sequenced in a study of cytomegalovirus exposure and HLA in healthy donors. The V gene's germline CDR1 is MNHEY and CDR2 SMNVEV (reference sequence). V lost 4 bases, J lost 5 bases, and 15 bases lay in between. This CDR3 has 15 amino acids. This clone was recorded a few times. Amplification used 60 Vbeta primers and 13 Jbeta primers. The repertoire was sequenced with immunoSEQ multiplex PCR; TCRdb's copy has only in-frame clones and lacks some. The sample contains around 37,000 clones, about 67% of which appear only once. Source material: PBMCs. This clonotype was obtained from a man aged 30-40 years in good health and CMV-seronegative. This chain joins TRBV27 and TRBJ2-1; TRBD2 might be the D (6 bases). The CDR3 DNA sequence: TGTGCCAGCAGTTCCCTAGCGACGATGAACAATGAGCAGTTCTTC. The encoded protein is CASSSLATMNNEQFF.